This T cell receptor beta chain derives from a study of blood T cell repertoires in COVID-19. Overall study: Italy, Spain and the United States were the sources of the convalescent and acute COVID-19 samples.

The cohort comprised adults aged about 18 to 90 years residing in about two dozen US areas. The study counted Cohort 3 donors as recovered given two negative PCRs, clearance, or symptom resolution. Study processing details: For nucleated cells, counts were estimated from reference gene primer amplification. Produced via immunoSEQ multiplex PCR; TCRdb's table is partial and in-frame only. V and J calls and clone size are as listed in that table; D and trimming were resolved from the DNA. The sample lists about 130,000 clones, 86% occurring once. This CDR3 has 13 residues. In germline, CDR1 is MNHEY, CDR2 SVGAGI. The ends lost 6 bases at V and 4 bases at J; junction bases unmatched: 5.

Sequencing input: PBMCs or T cells enriched from blood (not recorded which). The origin of this receptor is a man between 50 and 59 years old who had recovered from COVID-19. This rearrangement joins TRBV6-5 to TRBJ1-2, with TRBD1 identical over 7 bases. The chain's CDR3 is CASSTGQFYGYTF. CDR3 nucleotide sequence: TGTGCCAGCAGCACGGGACAGTTCTATGGCTACACCTTC.